A selection of T cell receptor beta chains follows, all from one sample in a study of blood T cell repertoires in COVID-19. The table came from immunoSEQ multiplex PCR; TCRdb's copy has only in-frame clones and leaves some out. Among more than 350,000 clones listed, approximately 92% were seen once. Sample: PBMCs or T cells enriched from blood (not recorded which). The receptors were gathered from a man aged 18 to 30 who had recovered from COVID-19. Both conserved end residues are trimmed from each CDR3. Each record gives: J gene, V gene, CDR3 protein.

j_gene: TRBJ1-1
v_gene: TRBV6-2/TRBV6-3
CDR3aa: ASSSGHSAF

j_gene: TRBJ2-5
v_gene: TRBV2
CDR3aa: ASSEERGTGETQY

j_gene: TRBJ1-2
v_gene: TRBV12-3/TRBV12-4
CDR3aa: ASRGQANYGYT

j_gene: TRBJ1-5
v_gene: TRBV4-3
CDR3aa: ASSQALGGAFDNQPQH

j_gene: TRBJ2-7
v_gene: TRBV27
CDR3aa: ASSLARPGAYEQY

j_gene: TRBJ1-3
v_gene: TRBV7-9
CDR3aa: ASSLESTVFFSGNTIY

j_gene: TRBJ2-1
v_gene: TRBV9
CDR3aa: ASSVRRDNEQF

j_gene: TRBJ1-1
v_gene: TRBV13
CDR3aa: ATGTANTEAF

j_gene: TRBJ2-1
v_gene: TRBV7-9
CDR3aa: ASREDWANNEQF

j_gene: TRBJ1-6
v_gene: TRBV5-6
CDR3aa: ASSFITGGNSPLH

j_gene: TRBJ2-2
v_gene: TRBV7-8
CDR3aa: ASSLTSGTNTGELF

j_gene: TRBJ1-1
v_gene: TRBV4-1
CDR3aa: ASSQETGSLNTEAF

j_gene: TRBJ1-2
v_gene: TRBV5-1
CDR3aa: ASSPGNSRYGYT

j_gene: TRBJ2-7
v_gene: TRBV7-9
CDR3aa: ASSSYSDRGLAYEQY

j_gene: TRBJ1-4
v_gene: TRBV7-9
CDR3aa: ASSLGSGQVDRGKLF

j_gene: TRBJ2-1
v_gene: TRBV3-1/TRBV3-2
CDR3aa: ASSRDSSYNEQF

j_gene: TRBJ1-1
v_gene: TRBV27
CDR3aa: ASSLESSGTEAF

j_gene: TRBJ2-7
v_gene: TRBV6-5
CDR3aa: ASSLAGDRAHEQY

j_gene: TRBJ2-3
v_gene: TRBV29-1
CDR3aa: SVDRLAEGTDTQY

j_gene: TRBJ2-3
v_gene: TRBV4-2
CDR3aa: ASSQQGERTQGTDTQY

j_gene: TRBJ1-2
v_gene: TRBV2
CDR3aa: ASSEAGIRGQGKHERYSYGYT

j_gene: TRBJ1-1
v_gene: TRBV19
CDR3aa: ASSSGTEAF

j_gene: TRBJ1-2
v_gene: TRBV5-1
CDR3aa: ASSYPGQGAYGYT

j_gene: TRBJ2-5
v_gene: TRBV9
CDR3aa: ASSVAPRGGSQETQY

j_gene: TRBJ1-6
v_gene: TRBV6-2/TRBV6-3
CDR3aa: ASSRLPGPGSPLH

j_gene: TRBJ1-2
v_gene: TRBV9
CDR3aa: ASSPPQGAGGYT

j_gene: TRBJ2-2
v_gene: TRBV5-5
CDR3aa: ASSAQGAFHTGELF

j_gene: TRBJ1-1
v_gene: TRBV12-3/TRBV12-4
CDR3aa: ASSVRGTEAF

j_gene: TRBJ2-7
v_gene: TRBV29-1
CDR3aa: SVENRADEQY

j_gene: TRBJ2-4
v_gene: TRBV5-8
CDR3aa: ASSLETGNAKNIQY

j_gene: TRBJ2-7
v_gene: TRBV18
CDR3aa: ASSPAGGDLIEQY

j_gene: TRBJ2-6
v_gene: TRBV5-1
CDR3aa: ASSPLPGEDSGANVLT

j_gene: TRBJ2-5
v_gene: TRBV30
CDR3aa: AWSLETQY

j_gene: TRBJ2-5
v_gene: TRBV6-6
CDR3aa: ASSHGLAGVETQY

j_gene: TRBJ1-5
v_gene: TRBV19
CDR3aa: ASSNYRDRGNQPQH

j_gene: TRBJ2-1
v_gene: TRBV11-3
CDR3aa: ASSLLASSTEQF

j_gene: TRBJ1-2
v_gene: TRBV6-5
CDR3aa: ASSYGQAGYT

j_gene: TRBJ2-1
v_gene: TRBV6-4
CDR3aa: ASKVSSGRRGFNEQF

j_gene: TRBJ2-3
v_gene: TRBV24-1
CDR3aa: ATQPRNPDTQY

j_gene: TRBJ2-7
v_gene: TRBV5-1
CDR3aa: ASSLGTGGAIHEQY